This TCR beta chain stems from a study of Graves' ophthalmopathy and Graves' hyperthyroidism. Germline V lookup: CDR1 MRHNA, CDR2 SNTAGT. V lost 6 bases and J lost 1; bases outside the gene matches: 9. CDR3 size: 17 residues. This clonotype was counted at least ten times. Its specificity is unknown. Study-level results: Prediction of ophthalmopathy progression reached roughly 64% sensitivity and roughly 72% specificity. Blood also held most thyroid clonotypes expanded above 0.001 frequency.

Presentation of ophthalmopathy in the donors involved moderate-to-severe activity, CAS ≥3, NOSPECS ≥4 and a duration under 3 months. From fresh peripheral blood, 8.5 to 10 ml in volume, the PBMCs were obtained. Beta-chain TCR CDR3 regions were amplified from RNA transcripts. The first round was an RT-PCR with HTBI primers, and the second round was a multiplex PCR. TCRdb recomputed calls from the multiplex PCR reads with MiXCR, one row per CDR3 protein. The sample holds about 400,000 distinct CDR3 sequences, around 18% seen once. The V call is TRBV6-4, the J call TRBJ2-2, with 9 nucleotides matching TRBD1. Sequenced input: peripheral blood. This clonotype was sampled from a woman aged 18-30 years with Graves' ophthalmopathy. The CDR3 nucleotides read TGTGCCAGCAGGGGGGGACAGGGTGCCCTGAACACCGGGGAGCTGTTTTTT. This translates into CASRGGQGALNTGELFF.